The sequence of this T cell receptor beta chain was determined in a study of molecular identifiers for immune sequencing clone quantification. Researchers sorted naive CD8 T cells as cells that were CD8+CD4-CCR7+CD45RA+. This CDR3 comprises 16 residues. V shed 2 bases, J shed 2 bases, and the junction held 7 bases outside the gene matches. Per the germline V gene, CDR1 is PRHDT and CDR2 is FYEKMQ (reference sequence). Study-level points and caveats: A shared barcode on identical TCR molecules could lead to underestimated sizes for highly expanded clones. Over 99% of CMV-specific effector molecules, but under 1% of naive ones, were in clones above 20 copies.

TCRdb re-analysed the PCR reads in MiXCR, keeping a single row per CDR3 protein. Of about half a million distinct CDR3 sequences detected, about a fifth appear once; the ten largest clones hold 0.7% to 1%. This clonotype was counted ten times or more. Antigen unknown. Sequenced: naive CD8+ T cells from blood, with Jurkat cell RNA spiked in. Subset given: FACS-sorted CD8+CD4-CCR7+CD45RA+ naive T cells. The chain has TRBV13 and TRBJ2-3, with TRBD2 matching over 7 bases. The source is a human donor in good health. Some libraries in this study had Jurkat cell RNA spiked in. The CDR3 DNA reads as TGTGCCAGCAGCTTAATGGGGACTAAAGTCACAGATACGCAGTATTTT. Protein product: CASSLMGTKVTDTQYF.